The sample holds a few counts of the clone carrying this TCR beta chain. As yet, its antigen is unknown. The table came from immunoSEQ multiplex PCR; TCRdb's copy has only in-frame clones and leaves some out. The sample lists approximately 940,000 clones, around 80% seen once, with 1.5% in the top ten. These data come from a study of shared clonotypes between healthy human individuals. Study details: The donor pool was made up of two women and three men aged 18 to 49.

Study results and caveats: Sequencing depth was expected to affect clonotype sharing among donors.

CDR1 is SGHDT, CDR2 YYEEEE, per germline. The trim removed 0 bases at V and 0 bases at J, leaving 6 bases unmatched. The CDR3 length is 18 residues. Donors had no recently reported acute infections or vaccinations and were HIV-negative. Material: memory CD4+ T cells sorted from blood. Subset meaning: CD45RA-negative fraction. The sequence was collected from a man aged 18 to 29 in good health. V and J are TRBV5-6 and TRBJ2-6, with TRBD2 matching 7 bases. In DNA form, the CDR3 reads TGTGCCAGCAGCTTGGCGGGTGCGGGAGTCTCTGGGGCCAACGTCCTGACTTTC. It is translated as CASSLAGAGVSGANVLTF.